The present entry profiles one TCR beta chain with its context. Per the study methods: The authors estimated nucleated cell counts from reference gene primer amplification. Only in-frame clones appear in the TCRdb table, and some are missing; sequencing was by immunoSEQ multiplex PCR. V and J calls and clone size come straight from that table; D and trimming were deduced from the DNA. The table includes 150,000 to 200,000 clones, about 79% detected once. The entry originates in a study of blood T cell repertoires in COVID-19. In the study overall: The origin of the acute and convalescent COVID-19 samples was the United States, Italy and Spain. T cells, B-cell-depleted T cells, or PBMCs supplied cDNA or gDNA.

CDR3 length: 16 residues. Trimming cost V 4 bases and J 3 bases; bases outside gene matches: 8. Germline V gene sequence: CDR1 LGHDT, CDR2 YNNKEL (reference sequence). The rearrangement joins TRBV3-1 (or the pseudogene TRBV3-2) to TRBJ2-1, with 8 bases that match TRBD2. Sequenced: peripheral blood. The clonotype comes from a woman aged 70-85 years with acute or convalescent COVID-19. The CDR3 sequence: CASSRLAGGGYNEQFF. In DNA form, the CDR3 reads TGTGCCAGCAGCCGCTTGGCGGGAGGCGGCTACAATGAGCAGTTCTTC.